The clone carrying this TCR beta chain came up a few times. The antigen is undetermined. The data are from a study of molecular identifiers for immune sequencing clone quantification. Study conclusions and caveats: Clones exceeding 20 RNA copies carried over 99% of effector molecules but under 1% of naive-cell molecules.

Naive CD8 library inputs spanned 20,000 to 1,000,000 sorted cells and 10%, 30% or 50% RNA. Naive CD8 T cells were sorted, and the gate applied was CD8+CD4-CCR7+CD45RA+. Trimming removed 6 bases from V and 4 bases from J; junction bases left unmatched: 7. The germline gives CDR1 KGHSH, CDR2 LQKENI. This CDR3 is built from 15 residues. Listed TCR primers, together with previously described methods, were used for the bulk TCR libraries. TCRdb re-called the PCR reads through MiXCR, storing one row per CDR3 protein. The sample lists 460,000 or so distinct CDR3 sequences, roughly 23% occurring once. The J gene is TRBJ2-3, the V gene TRBV18; TRBD1 aligns across 10 bases. The sequence derives from a human donor in good health. Some libraries in this study had Jurkat cell RNA spiked in. The sample taken for sequencing was naive CD8+ T cells from blood, with Jurkat cell RNA spiked in. Subset noted: FACS-sorted CD8+CD4-CCR7+CD45RA+ naive T cells. CDR3 sequence: CASSPDRGSSDTQYF. In DNA form, the CDR3 reads TGTGCCAGCTCCCCGGACAGGGGGTCATCAGATACGCAGTATTTT.